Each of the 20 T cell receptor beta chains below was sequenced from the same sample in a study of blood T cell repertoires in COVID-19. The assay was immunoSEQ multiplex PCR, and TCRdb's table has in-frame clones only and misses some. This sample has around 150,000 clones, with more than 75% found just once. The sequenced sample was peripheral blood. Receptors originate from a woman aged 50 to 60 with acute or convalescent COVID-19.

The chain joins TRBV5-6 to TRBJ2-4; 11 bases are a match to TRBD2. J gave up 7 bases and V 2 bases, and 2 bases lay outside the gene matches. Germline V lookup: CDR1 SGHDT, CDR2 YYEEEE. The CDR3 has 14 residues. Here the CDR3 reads CASSFSGGANIQYF. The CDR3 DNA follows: TGTGCCAGCAGCTTTAGCGGGGGGGCGAACATTCAGTACTTC.

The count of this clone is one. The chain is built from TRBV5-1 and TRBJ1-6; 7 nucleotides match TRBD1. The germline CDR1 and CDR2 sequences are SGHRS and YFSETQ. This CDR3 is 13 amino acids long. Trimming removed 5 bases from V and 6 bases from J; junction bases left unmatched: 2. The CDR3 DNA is TGCGCCAGCAGTGACAGGGCTAATTCACCCCTCCACTTT. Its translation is CASSDRANSPLHF.

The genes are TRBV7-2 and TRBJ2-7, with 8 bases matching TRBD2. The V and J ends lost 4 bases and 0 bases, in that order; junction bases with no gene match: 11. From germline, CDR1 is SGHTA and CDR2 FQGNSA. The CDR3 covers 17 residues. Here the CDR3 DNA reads TGTGCCAGCAGCTCAAGGGGCGGGGGGTTGAGCTCCTACGAGCAGTACTTC. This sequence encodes CASSSRGGGLSSYEQYF.

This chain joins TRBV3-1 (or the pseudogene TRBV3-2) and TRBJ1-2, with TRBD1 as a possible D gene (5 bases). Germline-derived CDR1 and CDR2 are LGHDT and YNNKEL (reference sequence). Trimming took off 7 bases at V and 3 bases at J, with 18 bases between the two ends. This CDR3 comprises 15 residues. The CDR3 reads CASTSHAAGDYGYTF. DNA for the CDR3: TGTGCCAGCACCTCCCACGCGGCGGGGGACTATGGCTACACCTTC.

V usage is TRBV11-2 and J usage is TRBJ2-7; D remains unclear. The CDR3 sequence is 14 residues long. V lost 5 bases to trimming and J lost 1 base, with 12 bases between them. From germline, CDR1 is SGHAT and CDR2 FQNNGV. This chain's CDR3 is CASSLFAESYEQYF. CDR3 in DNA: TGTGCCAGCAGCCTCTTTGCGGAGTCCTACGAGCAGTACTTC.

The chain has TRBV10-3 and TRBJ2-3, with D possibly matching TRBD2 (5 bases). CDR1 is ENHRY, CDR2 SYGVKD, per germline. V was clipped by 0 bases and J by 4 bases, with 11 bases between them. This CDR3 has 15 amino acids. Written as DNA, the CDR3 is TGTGCCATCAGTGAGTCGAGCGGATCGGCAGATACGCAGTATTTT. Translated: CAISESSGSADTQYF.

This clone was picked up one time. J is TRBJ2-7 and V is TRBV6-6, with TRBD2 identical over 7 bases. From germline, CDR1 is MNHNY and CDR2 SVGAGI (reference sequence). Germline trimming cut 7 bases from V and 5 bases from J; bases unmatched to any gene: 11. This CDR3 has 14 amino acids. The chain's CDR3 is CASKIGAGVHEQYF. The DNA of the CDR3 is TGTGCCAGCAAAATAGGGGCGGGGGTCCACGAGCAGTACTTC.

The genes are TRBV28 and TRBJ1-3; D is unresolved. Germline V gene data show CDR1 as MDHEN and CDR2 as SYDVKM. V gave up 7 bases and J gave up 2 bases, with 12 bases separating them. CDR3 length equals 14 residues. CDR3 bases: TGTGCCAGCAAGGGCGGCGGGGCTGGAAACACCATATATTTT. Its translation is CASKGGGAGNTIYF.

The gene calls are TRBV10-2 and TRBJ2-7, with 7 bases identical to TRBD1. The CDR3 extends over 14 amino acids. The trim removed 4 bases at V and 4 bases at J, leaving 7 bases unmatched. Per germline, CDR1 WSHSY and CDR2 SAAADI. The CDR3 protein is CASSATGIFYEQYF. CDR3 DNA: TGCGCCAGCAGTGCGACAGGGATATTTTACGAGCAGTACTTC.

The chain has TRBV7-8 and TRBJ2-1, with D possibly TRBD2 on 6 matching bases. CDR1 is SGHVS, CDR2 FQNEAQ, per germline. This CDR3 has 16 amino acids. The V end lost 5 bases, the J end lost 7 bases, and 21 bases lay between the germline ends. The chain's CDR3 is CASSRWDFSSGNEQFF. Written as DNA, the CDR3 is TGTGCCAGCAGCAGATGGGACTTCTCTTCGGGGAATGAGCAGTTCTTC. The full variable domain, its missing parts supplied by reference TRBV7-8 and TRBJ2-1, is GAGVSQSPRYKVAKRGQDVALRCDPISGHVSLFWYQQALGQGPEFLTYFQNEAQLDKSGLPSDRFFAERPEGSVSTLKIQRTQQEDSAVYLCASSRWDFSSGNEQFFGPGTRLTVL.

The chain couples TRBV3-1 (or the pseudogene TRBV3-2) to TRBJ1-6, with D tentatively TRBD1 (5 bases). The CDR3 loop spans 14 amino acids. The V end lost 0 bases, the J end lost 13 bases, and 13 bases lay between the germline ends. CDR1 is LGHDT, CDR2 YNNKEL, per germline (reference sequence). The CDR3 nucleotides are TGTGCCAGCAGCCAAGATCCCAGGGAGGTCCCCCTCCACTTT. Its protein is CASSQDPREVPLHF.

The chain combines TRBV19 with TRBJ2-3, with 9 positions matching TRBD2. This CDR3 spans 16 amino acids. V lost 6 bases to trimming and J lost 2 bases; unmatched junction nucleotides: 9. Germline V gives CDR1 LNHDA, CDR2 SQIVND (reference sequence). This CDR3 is CASSPQAGGYTDTQYF. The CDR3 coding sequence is TGTGCCAGTAGCCCCCAAGCGGGGGGATACACAGATACGCAGTATTTT.

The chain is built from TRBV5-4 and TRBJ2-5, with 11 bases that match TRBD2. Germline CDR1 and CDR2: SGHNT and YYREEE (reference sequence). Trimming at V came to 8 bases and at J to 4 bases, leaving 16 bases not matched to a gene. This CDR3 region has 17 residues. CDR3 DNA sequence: TGTGCCAGTCACTGGGGGCTAGCGGGGGGCATGAGAGAGACCCAGTACTTC. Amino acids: CASHWGLAGGMRETQYF.

CDR3 residues: CASSQGAPDNYGYTF. The CDR3 DNA sequence: TGTGCCAGCAGCCAAGGGGCGCCGGATAACTATGGCTACACCTTC. The chain joins TRBV14 to TRBJ1-2; D gene ambiguous. Trimming took off 1 base at V and 1 base at J, with 10 bases between the two ends. The CDR3 has 15 residues. Looked up from germline, CDR1 is SGHDN and CDR2 is FVKESK.

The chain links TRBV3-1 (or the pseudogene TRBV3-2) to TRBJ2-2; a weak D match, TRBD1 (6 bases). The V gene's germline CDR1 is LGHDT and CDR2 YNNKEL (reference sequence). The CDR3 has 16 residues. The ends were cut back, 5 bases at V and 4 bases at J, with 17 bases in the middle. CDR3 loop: CASSGDIRQGTGELFF. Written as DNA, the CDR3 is TGTGCCAGCAGCGGGGACATAAGGCAGGGCACCGGGGAGCTGTTTTTT.

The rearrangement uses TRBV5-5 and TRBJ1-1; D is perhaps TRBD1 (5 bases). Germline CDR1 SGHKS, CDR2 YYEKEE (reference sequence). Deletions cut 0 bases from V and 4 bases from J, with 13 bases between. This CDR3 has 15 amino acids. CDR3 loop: CASSLGRIGVTEAFF. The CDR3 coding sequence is TGTGCCAGCAGCTTGGGTAGGATAGGGGTCACTGAAGCTTTCTTT.

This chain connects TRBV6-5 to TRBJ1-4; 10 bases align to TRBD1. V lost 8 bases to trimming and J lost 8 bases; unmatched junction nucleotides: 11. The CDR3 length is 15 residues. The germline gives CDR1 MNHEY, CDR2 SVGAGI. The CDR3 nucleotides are TGTGCCAGCCACGATTCAGGGACAGGGGAGGAAAAACTGTTTTTT. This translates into CASHDSGTGEEKLFF.

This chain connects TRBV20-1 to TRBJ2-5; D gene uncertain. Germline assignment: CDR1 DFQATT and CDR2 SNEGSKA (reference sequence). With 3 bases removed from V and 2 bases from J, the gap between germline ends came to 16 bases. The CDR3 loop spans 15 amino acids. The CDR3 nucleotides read TGCAGTGCTAGTGATACATCAACCGTACAAGAGACCCAGTACTTC. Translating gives CSASDTSTVQETQYF.

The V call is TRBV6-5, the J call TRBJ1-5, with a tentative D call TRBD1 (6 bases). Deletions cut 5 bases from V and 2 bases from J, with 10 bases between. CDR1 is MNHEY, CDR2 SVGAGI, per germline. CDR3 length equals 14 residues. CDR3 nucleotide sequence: TGTGCCAGCAGTACAGGGTACGGCAATCAGCCCCAGCATTTT. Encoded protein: CASSTGYGNQPQHF.

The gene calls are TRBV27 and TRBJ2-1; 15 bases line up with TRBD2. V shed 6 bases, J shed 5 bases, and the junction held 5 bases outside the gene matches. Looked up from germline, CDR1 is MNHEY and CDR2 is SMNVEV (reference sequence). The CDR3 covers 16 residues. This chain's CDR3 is CASRPGLAGGNNEQFF. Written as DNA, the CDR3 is TGTGCCAGCAGGCCCGGACTAGCGGGGGGGAACAATGAGCAGTTCTTC.